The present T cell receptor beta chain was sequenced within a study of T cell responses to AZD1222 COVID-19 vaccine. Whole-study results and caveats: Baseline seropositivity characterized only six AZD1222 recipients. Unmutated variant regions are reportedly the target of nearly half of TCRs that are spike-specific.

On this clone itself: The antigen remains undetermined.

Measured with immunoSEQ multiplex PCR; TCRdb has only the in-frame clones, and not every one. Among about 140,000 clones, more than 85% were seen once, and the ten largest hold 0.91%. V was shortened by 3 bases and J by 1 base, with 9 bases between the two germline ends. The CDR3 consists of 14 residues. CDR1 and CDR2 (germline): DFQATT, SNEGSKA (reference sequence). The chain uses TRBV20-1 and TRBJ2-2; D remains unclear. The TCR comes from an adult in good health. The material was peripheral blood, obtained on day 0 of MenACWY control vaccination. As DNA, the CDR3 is TGCAGTGCTAGTTTCAGGCGGAACACCGGGGAGCTGTTTTTT. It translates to CSASFRRNTGELFF.